This T cell receptor (beta chain) was recovered during a study of OX40 agonist ivuxolimab in advanced cancers. Overall study context: Prior checkpoint blockade (anti-PD-1, anti-PD-L1 or anti-CTLA-4) was permitted; approximately 41% had it. The study, taken as a whole, reports: CD4+ and CD8+ T cells in blood underwent clonal expansion by week 6 at 0.1 to 3.0 mg/kg.

This clone was counted between two and nine times. No antigen is known for it. This CDR3 region has 15 residues. CDR1 is SGHAT and CDR2 is FQNNGV in the germline V gene. V was clipped by 8 bases and J by 8 bases; unmatched bases: 13. The investigators sampled blood at baseline, at cycle 4 day 1, and at cycle 7 day 1. Clones were read by immunoSEQ multiplex PCR, and TCRdb kept only the in-frame ones, dropping some. The table lists about 49,000 clones, 75% to 90% of them singletons. V is TRBV11-2 and J is TRBJ2-1; 9 bases align to TRBD2. The receptor comes from an adult with an advanced solid tumor such as melanoma, head and neck, liver or kidney cancer. Source: CD4+ or CD8+ T cells sorted from blood, taken in a trial of the OX40 agonist ivuxolimab. The CDR3 nucleotides are TGTGCCAGCCGAACCGGTCTAGCGGGGAGGGATGAGCAGTTCTTC. Residues: CASRTGLAGRDEQFF.